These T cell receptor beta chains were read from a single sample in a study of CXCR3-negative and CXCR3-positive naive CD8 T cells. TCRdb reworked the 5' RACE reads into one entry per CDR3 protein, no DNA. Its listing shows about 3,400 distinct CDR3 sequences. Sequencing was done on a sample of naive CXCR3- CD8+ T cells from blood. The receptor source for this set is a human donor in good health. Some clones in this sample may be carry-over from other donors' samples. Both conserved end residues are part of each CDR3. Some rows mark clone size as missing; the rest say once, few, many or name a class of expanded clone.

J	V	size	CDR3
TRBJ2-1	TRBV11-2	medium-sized	CASSLEGTAYNEQFF
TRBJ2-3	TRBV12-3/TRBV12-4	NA	CASSFGASGVYTDTQYF
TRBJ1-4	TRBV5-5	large	CASSQNEKLFF
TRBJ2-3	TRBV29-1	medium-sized	CSVTLLYTDTQYF
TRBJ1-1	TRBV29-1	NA	CSVAAPTSEAFF
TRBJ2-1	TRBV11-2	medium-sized	CASKSSLGGVDEQFF
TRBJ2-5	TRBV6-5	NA	CASSSRGFRQETQYF
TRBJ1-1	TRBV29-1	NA	CSVNDPNTEAFF
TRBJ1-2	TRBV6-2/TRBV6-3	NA	CASSRPQWGGYTF
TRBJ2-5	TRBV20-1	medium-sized	CSARDLAGGQETQYF
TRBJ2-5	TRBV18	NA	CASSPEGVYQETQYF
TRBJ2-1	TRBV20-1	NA	CSARDRQRDPYNEQFF
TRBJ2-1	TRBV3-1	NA	CASSQESGTSHNEQFF
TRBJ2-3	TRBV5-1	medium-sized	CASSLGQGEADTQYF
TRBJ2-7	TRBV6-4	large	CASMVGYFYEQYF
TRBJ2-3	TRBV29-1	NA	CSVEGTGGADTQYF
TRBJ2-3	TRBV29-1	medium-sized	CSVERRGDFTDTQYF
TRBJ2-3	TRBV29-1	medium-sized	CSVDPASGRTDTQYF
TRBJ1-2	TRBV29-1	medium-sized	CSVPPQGAYGYTF
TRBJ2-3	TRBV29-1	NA	CSVEDLEDTQYF
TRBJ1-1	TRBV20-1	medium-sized	CSARDHLNTEAFF
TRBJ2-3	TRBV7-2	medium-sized	CASYGGASTDTQYF
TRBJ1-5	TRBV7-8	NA	CASSLVGGARGNQHQHF
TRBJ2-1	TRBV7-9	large	CASSPQTGGYNEQFF
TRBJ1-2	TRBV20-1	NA	CSARELSRGVYGYTF
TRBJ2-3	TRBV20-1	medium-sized	CSVRAEGDTDTQYF
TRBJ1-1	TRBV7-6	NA	CASSLGPPGTGGGTEAFF
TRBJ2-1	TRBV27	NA	CASSFGGQGRDNEQFF